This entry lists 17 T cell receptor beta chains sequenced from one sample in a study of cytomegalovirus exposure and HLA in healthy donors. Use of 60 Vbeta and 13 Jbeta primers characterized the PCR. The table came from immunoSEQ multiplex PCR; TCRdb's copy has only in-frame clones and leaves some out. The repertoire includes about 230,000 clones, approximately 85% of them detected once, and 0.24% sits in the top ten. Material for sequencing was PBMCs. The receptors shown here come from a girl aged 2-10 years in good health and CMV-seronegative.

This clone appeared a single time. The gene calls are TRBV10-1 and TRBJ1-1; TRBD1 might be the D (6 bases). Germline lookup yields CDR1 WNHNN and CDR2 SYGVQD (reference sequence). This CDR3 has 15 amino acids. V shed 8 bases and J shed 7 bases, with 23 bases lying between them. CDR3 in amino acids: CASPNKLRDNVEAFF. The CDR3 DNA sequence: TGCGCCAGCCCGAACAAACTCCGGGACAATGTTGAAGCTTTCTTT.

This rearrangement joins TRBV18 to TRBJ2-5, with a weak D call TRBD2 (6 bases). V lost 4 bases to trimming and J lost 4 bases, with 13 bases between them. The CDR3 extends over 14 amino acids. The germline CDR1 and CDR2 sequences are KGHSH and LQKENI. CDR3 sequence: CASSRRERGETQYF. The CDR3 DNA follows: TGTGCCAGCTCACGTCGGGAGAGGGGAGAGACCCAGTACTTC.

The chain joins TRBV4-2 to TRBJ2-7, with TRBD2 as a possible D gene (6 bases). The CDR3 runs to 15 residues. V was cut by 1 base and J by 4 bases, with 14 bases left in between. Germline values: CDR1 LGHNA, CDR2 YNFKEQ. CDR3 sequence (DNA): TGTGCCAGCAGCCAAGGCCGGGACTTCCAATACGAGCAGTACTTC. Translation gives CASSQGRDFQYEQYF.

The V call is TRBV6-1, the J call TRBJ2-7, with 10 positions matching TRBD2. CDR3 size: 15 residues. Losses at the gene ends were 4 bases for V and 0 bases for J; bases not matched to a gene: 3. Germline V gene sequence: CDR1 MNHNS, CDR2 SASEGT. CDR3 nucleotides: TGTGCCAGCAGTGGGACTAGCGGTTTCTCCTACGAGCAGTACTTC. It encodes CASSGTSGFSYEQYF.

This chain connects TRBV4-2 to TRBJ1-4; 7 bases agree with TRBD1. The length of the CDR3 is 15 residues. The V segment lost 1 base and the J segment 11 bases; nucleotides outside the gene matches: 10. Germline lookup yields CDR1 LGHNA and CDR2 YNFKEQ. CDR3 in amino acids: CASSQGTGDLEKLFF. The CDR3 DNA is TGTGCCAGCAGCCAAGGTACAGGGGATCTAGAGAAACTGTTTTTT.

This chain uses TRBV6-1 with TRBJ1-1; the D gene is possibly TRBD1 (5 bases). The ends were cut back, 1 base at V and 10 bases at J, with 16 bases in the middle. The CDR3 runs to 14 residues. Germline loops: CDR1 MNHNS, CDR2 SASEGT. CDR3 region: CASSEVGPKGVAFF. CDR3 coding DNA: TGTGCCAGCAGTGAAGTCGGGCCCAAAGGGGTAGCTTTCTTT.

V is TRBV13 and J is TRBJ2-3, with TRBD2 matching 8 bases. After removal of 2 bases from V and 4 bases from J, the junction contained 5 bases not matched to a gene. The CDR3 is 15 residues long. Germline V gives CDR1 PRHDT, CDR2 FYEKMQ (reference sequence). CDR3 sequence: CASSLSGRGADTQYF. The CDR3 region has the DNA TGTGCCAGCAGCTTAAGCGGGAGAGGGGCAGATACGCAGTATTTT.

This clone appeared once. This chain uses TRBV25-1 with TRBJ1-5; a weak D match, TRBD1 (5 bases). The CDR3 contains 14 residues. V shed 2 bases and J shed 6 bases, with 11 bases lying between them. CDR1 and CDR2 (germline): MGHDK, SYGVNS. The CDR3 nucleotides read TGTGCCAGCAGTGAAACGGGGGTACTTCAGCCCCAGCATTTT. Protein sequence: CASSETGVLQPQHF.

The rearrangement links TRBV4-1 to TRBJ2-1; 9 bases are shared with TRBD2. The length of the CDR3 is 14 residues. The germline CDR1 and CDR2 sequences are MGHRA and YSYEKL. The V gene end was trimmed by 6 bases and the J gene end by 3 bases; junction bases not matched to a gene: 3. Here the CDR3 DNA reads TGCGCCAGCAGTGCTAGCGGGGTCTACAATGAGCAGTTCTTC. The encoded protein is CASSASGVYNEQFF.

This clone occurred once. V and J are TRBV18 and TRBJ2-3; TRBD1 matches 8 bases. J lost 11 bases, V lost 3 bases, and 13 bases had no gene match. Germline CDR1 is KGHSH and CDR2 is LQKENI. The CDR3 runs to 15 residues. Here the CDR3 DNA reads TGTGCCAGCTCACCTCCGGGACAGGCGGGTAAGGGGCAGTATTTT. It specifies CASSPPGQAGKGQYF. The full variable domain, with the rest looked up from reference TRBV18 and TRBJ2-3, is NAGVMQNPRHLVRRRGQEARLRCSPMKGHSHVYWYRQLPEEGLKFMVYLQKENIIDESGMPKERFSAEFPKEGPSILRIQQVVRGDSAAYFCASSPPGQAGKGQYFGPGTRLTVL.

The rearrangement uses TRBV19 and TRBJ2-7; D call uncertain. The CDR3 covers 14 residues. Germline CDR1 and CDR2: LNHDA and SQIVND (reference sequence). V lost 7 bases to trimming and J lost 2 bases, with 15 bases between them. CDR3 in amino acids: CASTRTCFTYEQYF. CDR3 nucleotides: TGTGCCAGTACGCGTACGTGCTTTACCTACGAGCAGTACTTC.

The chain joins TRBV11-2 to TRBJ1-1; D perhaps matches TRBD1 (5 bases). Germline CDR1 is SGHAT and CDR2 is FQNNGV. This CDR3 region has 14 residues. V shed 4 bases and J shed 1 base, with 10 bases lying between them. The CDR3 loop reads CASSYAGGNTEAFF. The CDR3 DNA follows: TGTGCCAGCAGCTATGCGGGGGGGAACACTGAAGCTTTCTTT.

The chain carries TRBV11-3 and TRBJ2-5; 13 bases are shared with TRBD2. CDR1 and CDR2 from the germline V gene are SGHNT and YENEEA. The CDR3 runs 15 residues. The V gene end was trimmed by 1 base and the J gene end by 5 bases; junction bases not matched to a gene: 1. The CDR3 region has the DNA TGTGCCAGCAGCTTAGGGACTAGCGGGGGCGAGACCCAGTACTTC. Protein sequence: CASSLGTSGGETQYF.

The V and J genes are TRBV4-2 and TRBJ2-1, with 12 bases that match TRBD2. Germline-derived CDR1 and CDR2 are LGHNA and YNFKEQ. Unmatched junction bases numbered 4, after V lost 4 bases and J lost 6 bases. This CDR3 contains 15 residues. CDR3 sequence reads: CASSPPTSGSNEQFF. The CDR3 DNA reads TGTGCCAGCAGCCCTCCGACTAGCGGGAGCAATGAGCAGTTCTTC.

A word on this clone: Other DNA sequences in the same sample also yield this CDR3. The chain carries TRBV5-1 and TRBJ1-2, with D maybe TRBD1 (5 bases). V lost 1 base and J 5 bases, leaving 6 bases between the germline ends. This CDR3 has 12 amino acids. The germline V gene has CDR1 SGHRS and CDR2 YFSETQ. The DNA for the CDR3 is TGCGCCAGCAGCTTGCAGGGTTATGGCTACACCTTC. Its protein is CASSLQGYGYTF.

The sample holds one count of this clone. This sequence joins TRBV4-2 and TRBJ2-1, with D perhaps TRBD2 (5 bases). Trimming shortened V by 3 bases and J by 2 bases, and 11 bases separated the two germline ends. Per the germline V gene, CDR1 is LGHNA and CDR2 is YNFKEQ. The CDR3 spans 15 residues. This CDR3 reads CASSQASGPYNEQFF. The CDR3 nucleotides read TGTGCCAGCAGCCAGGCGAGCGGCCCCTACAATGAGCAGTTCTTC.

CDR3 in amino acids: CASSLARSRYGYTF. The CDR3 region has the DNA TGTGCCAGCAGCTTAGCGCGCTCCCGCTATGGCTACACCTTC. The genes are TRBV13 and TRBJ1-2; D remains unclear. Germline V gene lookup returns CDR1 PRHDT and CDR2 FYEKMQ (reference sequence). The CDR3 extends over 14 amino acids. The V gene lost 1 base and the J gene lost 4 bases, with 10 bases spanning the gap.